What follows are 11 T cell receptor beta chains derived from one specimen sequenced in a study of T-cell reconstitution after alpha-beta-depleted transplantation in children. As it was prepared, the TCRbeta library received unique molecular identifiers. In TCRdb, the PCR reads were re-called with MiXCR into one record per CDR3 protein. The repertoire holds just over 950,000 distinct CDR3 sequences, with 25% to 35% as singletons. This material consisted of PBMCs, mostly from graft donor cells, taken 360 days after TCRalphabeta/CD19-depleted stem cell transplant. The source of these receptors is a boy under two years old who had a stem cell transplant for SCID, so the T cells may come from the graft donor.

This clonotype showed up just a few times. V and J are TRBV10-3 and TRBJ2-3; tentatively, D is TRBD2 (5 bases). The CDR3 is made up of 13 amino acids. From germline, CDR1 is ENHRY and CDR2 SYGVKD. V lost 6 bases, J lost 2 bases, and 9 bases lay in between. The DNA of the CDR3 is TGTGCCATCAGCGGGGTCGACACAGATACGCAGTATTTT. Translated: CAISGVDTDTQYF.

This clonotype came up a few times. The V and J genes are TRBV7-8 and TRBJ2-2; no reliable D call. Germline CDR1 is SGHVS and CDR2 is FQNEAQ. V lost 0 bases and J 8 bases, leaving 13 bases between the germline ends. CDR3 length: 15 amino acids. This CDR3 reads CASSLADHIQGELFF. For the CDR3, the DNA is TGTGCCAGCAGCTTAGCTGACCACATCCAAGGGGAGCTGTTTTTT.

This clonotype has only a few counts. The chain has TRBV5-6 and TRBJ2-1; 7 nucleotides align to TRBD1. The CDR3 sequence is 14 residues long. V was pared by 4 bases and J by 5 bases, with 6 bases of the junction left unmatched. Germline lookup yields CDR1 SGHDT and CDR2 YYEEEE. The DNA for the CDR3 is TGTGCCAGCAGCCCGGGACAGAGAGACAATGAGCAGTTCTTC. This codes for CASSPGQRDNEQFF.

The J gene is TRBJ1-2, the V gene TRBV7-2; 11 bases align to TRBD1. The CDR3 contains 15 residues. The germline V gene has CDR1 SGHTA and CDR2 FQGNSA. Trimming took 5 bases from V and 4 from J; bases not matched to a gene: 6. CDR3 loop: CASSRGGQGVYGYTF. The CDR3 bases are TGTGCCAGCAGCCGAGGGGGACAGGGGGTCTATGGCTACACCTTC.

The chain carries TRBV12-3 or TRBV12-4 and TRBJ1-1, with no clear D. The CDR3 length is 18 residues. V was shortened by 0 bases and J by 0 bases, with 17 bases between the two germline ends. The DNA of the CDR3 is TGTGCCAGCAGTTTAGCGCGAGGTTCGGGTACCATGAACACTGAAGCTTTCTTT. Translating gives CASSLARGSGTMNTEAFF.

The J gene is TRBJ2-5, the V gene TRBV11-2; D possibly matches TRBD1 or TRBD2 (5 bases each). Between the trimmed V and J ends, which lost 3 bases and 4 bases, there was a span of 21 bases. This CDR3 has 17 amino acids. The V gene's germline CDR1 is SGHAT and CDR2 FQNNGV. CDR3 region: CASSFTPGAMGPETQYF. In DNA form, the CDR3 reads TGTGCCAGCAGCTTCACGCCCGGGGCTATGGGCCCAGAGACCCAGTACTTC. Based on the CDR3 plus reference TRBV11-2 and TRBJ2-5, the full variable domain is EAGVAQSPRYKIIEKRQSVAFWCNPISGHATLYWYQQILGQGPKLLIQFQNNGVVDDSQLPKDRFSAERLKGVDSTLKIQPAKLEDSAVYLCASSFTPGAMGPETQYFGPGTRLLVL.

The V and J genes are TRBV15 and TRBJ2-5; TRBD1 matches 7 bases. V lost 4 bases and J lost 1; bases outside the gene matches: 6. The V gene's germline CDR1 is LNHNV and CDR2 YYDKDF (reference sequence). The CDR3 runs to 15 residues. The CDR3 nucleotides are TGTGCCACCAGCAACCCCGACAGGGTCCAAGAGACCCAGTACTTC. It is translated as CATSNPDRVQETQYF.

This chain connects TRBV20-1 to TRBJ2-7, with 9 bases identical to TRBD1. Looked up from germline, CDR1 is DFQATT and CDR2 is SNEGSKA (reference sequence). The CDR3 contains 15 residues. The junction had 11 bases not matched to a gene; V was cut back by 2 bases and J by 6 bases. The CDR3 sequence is CSARHPGQGGFEQYF. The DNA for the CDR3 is TGCAGTGCTAGACATCCGGGACAGGGTGGGTTCGAGCAGTACTTC.

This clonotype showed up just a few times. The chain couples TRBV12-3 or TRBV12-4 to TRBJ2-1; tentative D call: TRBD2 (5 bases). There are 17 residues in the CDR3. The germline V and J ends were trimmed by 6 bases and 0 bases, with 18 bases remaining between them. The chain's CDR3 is CASRDSLFESSYNEQFF. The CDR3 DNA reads TGTGCCAGCAGGGACTCGCTTTTTGAGAGCTCCTACAATGAGCAGTTCTTC.

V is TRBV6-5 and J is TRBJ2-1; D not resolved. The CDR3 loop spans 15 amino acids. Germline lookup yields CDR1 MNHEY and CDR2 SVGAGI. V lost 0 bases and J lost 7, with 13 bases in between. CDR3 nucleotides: TGTGCCAGCAGTTACTCGAATCGGAATTCGAATGAGCAGTTCTTC. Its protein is CASSYSNRNSNEQFF.

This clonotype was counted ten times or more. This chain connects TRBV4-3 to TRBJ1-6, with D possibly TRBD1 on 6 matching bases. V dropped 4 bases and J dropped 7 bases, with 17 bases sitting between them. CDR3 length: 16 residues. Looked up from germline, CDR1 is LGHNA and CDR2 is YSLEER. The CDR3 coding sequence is TGCGCCAGCAGCCTCGGACGAACAGGGAGGAATTCACCCCTCCACTTT. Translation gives CASSLGRTGRNSPLHF.